The 18 T cell receptor beta chains listed next were all sequenced from one sample in a study of cytomegalovirus exposure and HLA in healthy donors. Primers: 60 Vbeta forward and 13 Jbeta reverse. Clones were read by immunoSEQ multiplex PCR, and TCRdb kept only the in-frame ones, dropping some. The data hold roughly 99,000 clones, with roughly three quarters observed a single time. The source material was PBMCs. The source is a middle-aged woman in good health and CMV-seronegative.

A few counts support this clone. The chain combines TRBV4-1 with TRBJ2-1; unclear D gene. Germline V gene sequence: CDR1 MGHRA, CDR2 YSYEKL. The CDR3 consists of 13 residues. With 4 bases removed from V and 6 bases from J, the gap between germline ends came to 10 bases. The CDR3 bases are TGCGCCAGCAGCCCCCAAGAAGCCAATGAGCAGTTCTTC. It is translated as CASSPQEANEQFF.

The chain joins TRBV7-2 to TRBJ2-1; TRBD2 is a possible D gene (5 bases). CDR1 and CDR2 from the germline V gene are SGHTA and FQGNSA. Trimming took off 5 bases at V and 5 bases at J, with 13 bases between the two ends. The CDR3 runs to 14 residues. The CDR3 sequence: CASSPGVTHNEQFF. In DNA form, the CDR3 reads TGTGCCAGCAGCCCCGGGGTTACACACAATGAGCAGTTCTTC.

The rearrangement links TRBV6-4 to TRBJ1-2; 9 bases are a match to TRBD1. V was pared by 0 bases and J by 8 bases, with 7 bases of the junction left unmatched. CDR1 and CDR2 (germline): MRHNA, SNTAGT. CDR3 size: 15 residues. CDR3 coding DNA: TGTGCCAGCAGTGACTCAAGGGACAGGGAGGCGGGCTACACCTTC. Its protein is CASSDSRDREAGYTF.

This clone has just a few counts. The chain employs TRBV5-1 and TRBJ1-1, with a possible D match to TRBD1 (5 bases). The V gene's germline CDR1 is SGHRS and CDR2 YFSETQ. Trimming took 4 bases from V and 3 from J, leaving 16 bases between them. The CDR3 spans 15 residues. The CDR3 spells CASSNGAGFDTEAFF. The CDR3, as DNA: TGCGCCAGCAGCAATGGGGCAGGGTTTGACACTGAAGCTTTCTTT. Supplemented by reference TRBV5-1 and TRBJ1-1, the full variable domain reads KAGVTQTPRYLIKTRGQQVTLSCSPISGHRSVSWYQQTPGQGLQFLFEYFSETQRNKGNFPGRFSGRQFSNSRSEMNVSTLELGDSALYLCASSNGAGFDTEAFFGQGTRLTVV.

This clone was seen once. CDR3 region: CATSRTPEVLETQYF. CDR3 coding DNA: TGTGCCACCAGCAGAACTCCCGAAGTCTTGGAGACCCAGTACTTC. The V call is TRBV15, the J call TRBJ2-5; no reliable D call. Trimming took off 2 bases at V and 5 bases at J, with 15 bases between the two ends. The CDR3 sequence is 15 residues long. Germline V lookup: CDR1 LNHNV, CDR2 YYDKDF (reference sequence).

J is TRBJ2-3 and V is TRBV5-6; the D is unclear. Trimming cost V 0 bases and J 6 bases, with 8 bases left between them. The CDR3 contains 13 residues. Looked up from germline, CDR1 is SGHDT and CDR2 is YYEEEE. CDR3 in amino acids: CASSLDQQDTQYF. The CDR3 DNA follows: TGTGCCAGCAGCTTGGACCAACAGGATACGCAGTATTTT.

The chain combines TRBV9 with TRBJ2-1; 12 bases map to TRBD2. The germline gives CDR1 SGDLS, CDR2 YYNGEE. The CDR3 covers 16 residues. V was pared by 3 bases and J by 4 bases, with 5 bases of the junction left unmatched. The CDR3 DNA follows: TGTGCCAGCAGCGCTACTAGCGGGGGGCCTTACAATGAGCAGTTCTTC. Translation gives CASSATSGGPYNEQFF.

V and J are TRBV28 and TRBJ1-1; TRBD1 matches at 7 bases. Losses at the gene ends were 8 bases for V and 6 bases for J; bases not matched to a gene: 15. Germline CDR1 MDHEN, CDR2 SYDVKM. This CDR3 is 15 amino acids long. The CDR3 is CASGLTGALAAEAFF. Here the CDR3 DNA reads TGTGCCAGCGGGTTAACAGGGGCTCTGGCCGCTGAAGCTTTCTTT. Together with reference TRBV28 and TRBJ1-1, the CDR3 gives the full variable domain: DVKVTQSSRYLVKRTGEKVFLECVQDMDHENMFWYRQDPGLGLRLIYFSYDVKMKEKGDIPEGYSVSREKKERFSLILESASTNQTSMYLCASGLTGALAAEAFFGQGTRLTVV.

This CDR3 reads CASSQEQHYGYTF. The DNA for the CDR3 is TGCGCCAGCAGCCAAGAACAGCACTATGGCTACACCTTC. The chain joins TRBV4-3 to TRBJ1-2; D is uncertain. The CDR3 runs 13 residues. Trimming pared 0 bases from V and 3 bases from J, leaving 5 bases between. The germline V gene encodes CDR1 LGHNA and CDR2 YSLEER.

A word on this clone: Its ends do not fully match the called genes, so a read error is possible. The gene calls are TRBV5-1 and TRBJ1-2, with a weak D call TRBD1 (6 bases). The CDR3 has 14 amino acids. From germline, CDR1 is SGHRS and CDR2 YFSETQ. CDR3 residues: CASSLDRDNYGYPF. For the CDR3, the DNA is TGCGCCAGCAGCTTGGACAGGGATAACTATGGCTACCCCTTC.

This sequence joins TRBV6-5 and TRBJ1-1; D is perhaps TRBD1 (5 bases). This CDR3 comprises 14 residues. From germline, CDR1 is MNHEY and CDR2 SVGAGI. The V and J ends lost 2 bases and 11 bases respectively, with 18 bases between them. CDR3 protein: CASSYNGKGLKAFF. CDR3 DNA sequence: TGTGCCAGCAGTTACAATGGGAAGGGACTGAAGGCTTTCTTT.

The rearrangement uses TRBV7-2 and TRBJ2-7; D is ambiguous. Germline V gene sequence: CDR1 SGHTA, CDR2 FQGNSA. The CDR3 is made up of 12 amino acids. V was clipped by 4 bases and J by 1 base, with 5 bases between them. DNA of the CDR3: TGTGCCAGCAGCTCGGTATCCTACGAGCAGTACTTC. It translates to CASSSVSYEQYF.

This clone was counted once. The rearrangement links TRBV14 to TRBJ1-2, with TRBD1 matching over 11 bases. V lost 3 bases, J lost 7 bases, and 7 bases stayed unmatched. Germline V gene lookup returns CDR1 SGHDN and CDR2 FVKESK. This CDR3 region has 15 residues. Written as DNA, the CDR3 is TGTGCCAGCAGCCAGGGACAGGGGGTGATTGTTGGCTACACCTTC. Translation gives CASSQGQGVIVGYTF.

The genes are TRBV5-5 and TRBJ2-5; 8 bases are a match to TRBD2. Germline loops: CDR1 SGHKS, CDR2 YYEKEE (reference sequence). V dropped 2 bases and J dropped 4; count of bases not matched to a gene: 4. This CDR3 is built from 14 residues. For the CDR3, the DNA is TGTGCCAGCAGCTTCGTTCGGGAGGGAGAGACCCAGTACTTC. It encodes CASSFVREGETQYF.

Comment on this clone: The same CDR3 can be traced to other DNA sequences in this sample. The chain has TRBV4-3 and TRBJ2-6, with D maybe TRBD1 (5 bases). This CDR3 region has 16 residues. Germline CDR1 is LGHNA and CDR2 is YSLEER. V shed 0 bases and J shed 4 bases, with 10 bases lying between them. CDR3 coding DNA: TGCGCCAGCAGCCAAGATGCAGGGTCAGGGGCCAACGTCCTGACTTTC. Residues: CASSQDAGSGANVLTF.

The chain has TRBV10-3 and TRBJ2-5, with D maybe TRBD2 (5 bases). The J call may not be correct, given that the DNA end is closer to TRBJ2-7. The CDR3 covers 15 residues. In germline, CDR1 is ENHRY, CDR2 SYGVKD. The CDR3 coding sequence is TGTGCCATCAGTGAGGGCACGGGGATGGGTCACGAGCAGTACTTC. This sequence encodes CAISEGTGMGHEQYF.

The table lists this clone with a count of one. V and J are TRBV7-3 and TRBJ1-2; 9 bases map to TRBD1. Germline assignment: CDR1 SGHTA and CDR2 FQGTGA. The CDR3 is 14 residues long. J gave up 2 bases and V 4 bases, and 2 bases lay outside the gene matches. The CDR3 spells CASSSGTGNYGYTF. The CDR3 bases are TGTGCCAGCAGCTCGGGGACAGGGAACTATGGCTACACCTTC.

The chain is built from TRBV7-9 and TRBJ1-2; no clear D gene. This CDR3 contains 15 residues. Deletions cut 5 bases from V and 7 bases from J, with 20 bases between. CDR1 and CDR2 (germline): SEHNR, FQNEAQ (reference sequence). Here the CDR3 DNA reads TGTGCCAGCAGCCCCCTGCGGGATCTACCGGGTGGCTACACCTTC. Translating gives CASSPLRDLPGGYTF. The entire variable domain, with the rest obtained from reference TRBV7-9 and TRBJ1-2, is as follows: DTGVSQNPRHKITKRGQNVTFRCDPISEHNRLYWYRQTLGQGPEFLTYFQNEAQLEKSRLLSDRFSAERPKGSFSTLEIQRTEQGDSAMYLCASSPLRDLPGGYTFGSGTRLTVV.